The next 3 T cell receptor beta chains were all read from a single sample in a study of blood T cell repertoires in COVID-19. Using immunoSEQ multiplex PCR, the repertoire was profiled, and TCRdb retains in-frame clones only, with some absent. The sample yields approximately 150,000 clones, roughly 88% seen once. Sequencing input: PBMCs or T cells enriched from blood (not recorded which). The receptors were sampled from a man between 50 and 59 years old who had recovered from COVID-19.

This chain uses TRBV30 with TRBJ1-2, with TRBD1 as a possible D gene (5 bases). Trimming took off 0 bases at V and 4 bases at J, with 9 bases between the two ends. Germline assignment: CDR1 GTSNPN and CDR2 SVGIG (reference sequence). This CDR3 has 13 amino acids. CDR3 in amino acids: CAWSVRQSYGYTF. In DNA form, the CDR3 reads TGTGCCTGGAGTGTAAGACAGTCCTATGGCTACACCTTC.

V and J are TRBV30 and TRBJ1-6; no clear D. This CDR3 has 18 residues. The germline CDR1 and CDR2 sequences are GTSNPN and SVGIG (reference sequence). V shed 0 bases and J shed 5 bases, with 20 bases lying between them. The CDR3 sequence: CAWSVQFSGWADNSPLHF. The CDR3 coding sequence is TGTGCCTGGAGTGTACAATTTTCGGGATGGGCGGATAATTCACCCCTCCACTTT.

V and J are TRBV6-5 and TRBJ2-7; D is unclear. In germline, CDR1 is MNHEY, CDR2 SVGAGI. Trimming shortened V by 6 bases and J by 2 bases, and 17 bases separated the two germline ends. The CDR3 has 15 amino acids. CDR3 sequence reads: CASRGLSFPPYEQYF. CDR3 nucleotide sequence: TGTGCCAGCAGGGGCCTGAGCTTCCCTCCCTACGAGCAGTACTTC.